This TCR beta chain originates from a study of radiotherapy plus CTLA-4 blockade in lung cancer. About the research overall: More than 15% of patients responded objectively, and about 30% achieved disease control.

TCRdb's table, derived via immunoSEQ multiplex PCR, lists solely in-frame clones and lacks some. Among roughly 90,000 clones listed, more than 60% were seen once. The study gave focal radiation plus ipilimumab CTLA-4 blockade to patients with chemo-refractory metastatic non-small-cell lung cancer. Study findings and constraints: Dynamics of early blood T cell clones, together with interferon-beta, were reportedly the best predictors of response. Some TCR clones had been derived from tumors. These clones expanded in peripheral blood after radiotherapy plus ipilimumab.

The V gene's germline CDR1 is SGHRS and CDR2 YFSETQ. V was shortened by 1 base and J by 0 bases, with 10 bases between the two germline ends. CDR3 length: 16 residues. With regard to this clone: The antigen remains undetermined.

The receptor comes from a human donor with non-small cell lung cancer who had a partial response to radiotherapy plus ipilimumab. Some clones in this sample may be carry-over from other donors' samples. The chain joins TRBV5-1 to TRBJ2-2; possible D gene TRBD1, 6 bases. This specimen was peripheral blood, taken from a patient treated with radiotherapy plus ipilimumab. The CDR3 spells CASSLSDSANTGELFF. The DNA of the CDR3 is TGCGCCAGCAGCTTGTCGGACAGCGCGAACACCGGGGAGCTGTTTTTT.